The clone carrying this TCR beta chain was observed a few times. Its antigen is as yet unknown. Trimming removed 2 bases at V and 4 bases at J, with 17 bases between. CDR1 and CDR2 from the germline V gene are MNHEY and SVGEGT. The CDR3 length is 16 residues. Once obtained from cultured CD4+ T cells, the DNA was sequenced using the Oncomine TCR Beta short-read assay. MiXCR, run by TCRdb on the PCR reads, gives a single entry per CDR3 protein. The table records under 4,500 distinct CDR3 sequences, around 21% of them present only once. The source of the sample is a study of vaccination and CD4 T cells after COVID-19. Study background: Post-COVID sampling occurred a median around 97 days after diagnosis (range 35 to 161).

Treatment: 10-day PBMC culture with coronavirus spike peptide pools or control peptides (ViraFEST assay). The source is a human donor who had recovered from COVID-19. The sequenced sample consisted of CD4+ T cells from blood, cultured in vitro. The rearrangement uses TRBV6-2 or TRBV6-3 and TRBJ1-2; a possible D gene is TRBD1 (5 bases). This CDR3 reads CASSYTQRGASYGYTF. DNA of the CDR3: TGTGCCAGCAGTTACACTCAGCGGGGCGCGAGCTATGGCTACACCTTC.